This T cell receptor beta chain was observed in a study of cytomegalovirus exposure and HLA in healthy donors. The PCR made use of 60 Vbeta and 13 Jbeta primers. The assay was immunoSEQ multiplex PCR, and TCRdb's table has in-frame clones only and misses some. This table holds approximately 150,000 clones, roughly 79% found once. The CDR3 totals 15 residues. With 0 bases clipped from V and 7 bases from J, the junction kept 6 bases outside the gene matches. CDR1 and CDR2 from the germline V gene are SGHNT and YYREEE (reference sequence). The specimen was PBMCs. The clonotype comes from a woman aged 50 to 60 in good health and CMV-seronegative. The chain links TRBV5-4 to TRBJ2-2; 7 bases agree with TRBD1. In nucleotides, the CDR3 is TGTGCCAGCAGCTTGGGTCAGGGGGAAGTCGGGGAGCTGTTTTTT. Its protein is CASSLGQGEVGELFF.